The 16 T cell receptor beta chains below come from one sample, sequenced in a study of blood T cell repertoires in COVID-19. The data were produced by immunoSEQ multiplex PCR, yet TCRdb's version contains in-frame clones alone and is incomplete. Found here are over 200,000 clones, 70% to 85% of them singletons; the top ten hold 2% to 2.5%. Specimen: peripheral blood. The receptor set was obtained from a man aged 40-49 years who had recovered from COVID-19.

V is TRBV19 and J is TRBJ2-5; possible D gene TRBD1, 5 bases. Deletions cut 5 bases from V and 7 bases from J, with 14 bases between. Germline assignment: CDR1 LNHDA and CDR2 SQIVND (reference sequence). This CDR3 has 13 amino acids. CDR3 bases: TGTGCCAGTAGTCTGCAGGGTACCGCGACCCAGTACTTC. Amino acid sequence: CASSLQGTATQYF.

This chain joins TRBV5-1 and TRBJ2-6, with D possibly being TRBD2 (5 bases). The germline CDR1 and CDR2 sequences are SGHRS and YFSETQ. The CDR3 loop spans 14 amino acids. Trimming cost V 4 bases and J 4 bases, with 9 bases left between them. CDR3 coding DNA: TGCGCCAGCAGCCCCCCGGGGGGGGCCAACGTCCTGACTTTC. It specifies CASSPPGGANVLTF.

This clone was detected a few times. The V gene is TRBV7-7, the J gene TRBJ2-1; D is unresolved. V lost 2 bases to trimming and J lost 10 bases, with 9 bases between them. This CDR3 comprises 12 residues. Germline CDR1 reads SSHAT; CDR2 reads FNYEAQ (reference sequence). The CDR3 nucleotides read TGTGCCAGCAGCTTACCCGGGTCCGAGCAGTTCTTC. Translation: CASSLPGSEQFF.

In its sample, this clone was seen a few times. The CDR3, as DNA: TGCGCCAGCCGAGGGTCCTCCTACGAGCAGTACTTC. Its protein product is CASRGSSYEQYF. V gene TRBV10-2 combines with J gene TRBJ2-7; D may be TRBD2 (5 bases). V lost 8 bases and J 0 bases, leaving 8 bases between the germline ends. CDR1 is WSHSY, CDR2 SAAADI, per germline. The CDR3 sequence is 12 residues long.

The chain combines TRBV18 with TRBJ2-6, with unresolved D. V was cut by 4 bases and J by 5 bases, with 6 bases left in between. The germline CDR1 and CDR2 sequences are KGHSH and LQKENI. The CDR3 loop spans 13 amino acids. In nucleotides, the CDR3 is TGTGCCAGCTCACTCATCCGGGCCAACGTCCTGACTTTC. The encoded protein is CASSLIRANVLTF. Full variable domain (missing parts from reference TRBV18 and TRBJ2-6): NAGVMQNPRHLVRRRGQEARLRCSPMKGHSHVYWYRQLPEEGLKFMVYLQKENIIDESGMPKERFSAEFPKEGPSILRIQQVVRGDSAAYFCASSLIRANVLTFGAGSRLTVL.

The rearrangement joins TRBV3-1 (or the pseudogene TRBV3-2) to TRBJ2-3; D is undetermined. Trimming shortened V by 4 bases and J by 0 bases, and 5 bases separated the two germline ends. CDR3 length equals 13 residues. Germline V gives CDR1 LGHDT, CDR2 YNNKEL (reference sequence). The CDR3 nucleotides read TGTGCCAGCAGCCTAGCTAGCACAGATACGCAGTATTTT. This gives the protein CASSLASTDTQYF.

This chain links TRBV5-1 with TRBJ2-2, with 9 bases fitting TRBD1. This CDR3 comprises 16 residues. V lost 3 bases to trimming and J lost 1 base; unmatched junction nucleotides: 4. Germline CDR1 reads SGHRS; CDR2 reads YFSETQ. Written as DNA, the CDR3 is TGCGCCAGCAGCTCTCTGACAGGGGGGAACACCGGGGAGCTGTTTTTT. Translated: CASSSLTGGNTGELFF.

In DNA, the CDR3 is TGTGCCATCAGTGAGTCCAGGACTGAAGAGACCCAGTACTTC. Translated, it gives CAISESRTEETQYF. The V call is TRBV10-3, the J call TRBJ2-5; perhaps TRBD2 as D (5 bases). Germline CDR1 is ENHRY and CDR2 is SYGVKD. Between the trimmed V and J ends, which lost 0 bases and 3 bases, there was a span of 8 bases. The CDR3 sequence is 14 residues long.

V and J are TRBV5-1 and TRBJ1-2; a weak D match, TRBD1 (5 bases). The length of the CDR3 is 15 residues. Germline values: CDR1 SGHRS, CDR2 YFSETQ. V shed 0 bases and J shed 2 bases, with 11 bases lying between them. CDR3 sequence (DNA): TGCGCCAGCAGCTTGGGGGCCAGGGCAAACTATGGCTACACCTTC. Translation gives CASSLGARANYGYTF.

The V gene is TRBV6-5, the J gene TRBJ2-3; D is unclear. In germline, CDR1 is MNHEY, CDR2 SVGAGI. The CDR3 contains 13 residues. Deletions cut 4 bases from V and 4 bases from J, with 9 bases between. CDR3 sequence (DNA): TGTGCCAGCAGTTTGACTGATTCAGATACGCAGTATTTT. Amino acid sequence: CASSLTDSDTQYF.

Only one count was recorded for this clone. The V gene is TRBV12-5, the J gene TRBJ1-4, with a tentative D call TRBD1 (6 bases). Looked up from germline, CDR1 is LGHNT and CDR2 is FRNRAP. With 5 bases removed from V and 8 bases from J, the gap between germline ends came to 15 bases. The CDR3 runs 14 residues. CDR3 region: CASGRGGEGEKLFF. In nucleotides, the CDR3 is TGTGCTAGTGGTCGAGGGGGGGAGGGAGAAAAACTGTTTTTT.

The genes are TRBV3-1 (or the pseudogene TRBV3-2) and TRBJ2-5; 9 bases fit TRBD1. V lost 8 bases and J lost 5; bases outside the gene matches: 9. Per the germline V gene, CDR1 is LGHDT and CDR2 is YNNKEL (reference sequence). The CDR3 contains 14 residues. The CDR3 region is CASSRDRAWETQYF. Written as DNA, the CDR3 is TGTGCCAGCTCCCGGGACAGGGCATGGGAGACCCAGTACTTC.

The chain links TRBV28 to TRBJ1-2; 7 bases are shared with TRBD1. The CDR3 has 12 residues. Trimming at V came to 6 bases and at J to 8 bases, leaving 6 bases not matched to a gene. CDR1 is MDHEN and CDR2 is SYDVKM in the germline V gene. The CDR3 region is CASRKTGRGYTF. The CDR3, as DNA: TGTGCCAGCAGGAAGACAGGGCGCGGCTACACCTTC.

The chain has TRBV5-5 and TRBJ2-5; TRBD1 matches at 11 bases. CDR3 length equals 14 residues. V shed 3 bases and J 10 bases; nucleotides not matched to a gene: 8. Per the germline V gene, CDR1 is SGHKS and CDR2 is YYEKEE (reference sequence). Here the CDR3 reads CASSSDRGLMDQYF. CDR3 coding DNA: TGTGCCAGCAGCTCGGACAGGGGGCTTATGGACCAGTACTTC.

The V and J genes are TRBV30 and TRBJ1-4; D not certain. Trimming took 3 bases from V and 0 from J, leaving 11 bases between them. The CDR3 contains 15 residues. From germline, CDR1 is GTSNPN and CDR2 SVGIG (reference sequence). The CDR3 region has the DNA TGTGCCTGGAGCGACAACAGTGCAACTAATGAAAAACTGTTTTTT. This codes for CAWSDNSATNEKLFF.

For the CDR3, the DNA is TGTGCCAGCAGCGCTGGGACAGGGAGCCCGAACACTGAAGCTTTCTTT. It yields the protein CASSAGTGSPNTEAFF. The chain recombines TRBV9 with TRBJ1-1; TRBD1 aligns across 9 bases. This CDR3 is built from 16 residues. Germline CDR1 reads SGDLS; CDR2 reads YYNGEE. J lost 1 base, V lost 3 bases, and 7 bases had no gene match.